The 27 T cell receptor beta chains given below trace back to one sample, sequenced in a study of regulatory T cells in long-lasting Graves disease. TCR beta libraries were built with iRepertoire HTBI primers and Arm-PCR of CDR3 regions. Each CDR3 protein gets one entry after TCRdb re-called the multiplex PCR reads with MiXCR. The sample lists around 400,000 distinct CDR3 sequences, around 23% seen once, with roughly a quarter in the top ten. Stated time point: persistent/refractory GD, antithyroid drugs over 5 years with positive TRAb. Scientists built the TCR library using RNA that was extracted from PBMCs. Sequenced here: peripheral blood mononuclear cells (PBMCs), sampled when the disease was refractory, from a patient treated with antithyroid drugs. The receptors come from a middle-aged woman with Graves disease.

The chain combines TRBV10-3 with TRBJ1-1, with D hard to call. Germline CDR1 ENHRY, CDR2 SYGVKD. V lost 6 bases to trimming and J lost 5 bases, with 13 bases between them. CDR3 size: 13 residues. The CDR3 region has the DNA TGTGCCATCAGCCGAGACCCTAAAACTGAAGCTTTCTTT. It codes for CAISRDPKTEAFF.

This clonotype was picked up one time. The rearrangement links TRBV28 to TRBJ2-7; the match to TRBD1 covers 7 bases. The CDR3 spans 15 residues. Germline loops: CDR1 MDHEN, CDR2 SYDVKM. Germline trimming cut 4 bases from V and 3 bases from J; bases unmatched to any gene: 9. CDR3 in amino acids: CASSSSVGTVYEQYF. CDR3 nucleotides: TGTGCCAGCAGTTCCTCCGTCGGGACAGTCTACGAGCAGTACTTC. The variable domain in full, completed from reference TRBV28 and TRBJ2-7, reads DVKVTQSSRYLVKRTGEKVFLECVQDMDHENMFWYRQDPGLGLRLIYFSYDVKMKEKGDIPEGYSVSREKKERFSLILESASTNQTSMYLCASSSSVGTVYEQYFGPGTRLTVT.

CDR3 DNA sequence: TGTGCCAGTACCGTCGGGAGTACTCACAATGAGCAGTTCTTC. Protein: CASTVGSTHNEQFF. The rearrangement joins TRBV19 to TRBJ2-1; D is possibly TRBD2 (6 bases). The CDR3 runs 14 residues. V lost 7 bases and J lost 5, with 15 bases in between. CDR1 LNHDA and CDR2 SQIVND come from the germline V gene (reference sequence). Full variable domain (rest looked up from reference TRBV19 and TRBJ2-1): DGGITQSPKYLFRKEGQNVTLSCEQNLNHDAMYWYRQDPGQGLRLIYYSQIVNDFQKGDIAEGYSVSREKKESFPLTVTSAQKNPTAFYLCASTVGSTHNEQFFGPGTRLTVL.

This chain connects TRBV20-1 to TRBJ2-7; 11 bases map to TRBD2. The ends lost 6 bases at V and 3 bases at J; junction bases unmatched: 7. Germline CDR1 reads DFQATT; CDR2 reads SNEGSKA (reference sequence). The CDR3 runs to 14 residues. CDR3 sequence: CSASIAGGRYEQYF. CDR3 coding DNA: TGCAGTGCCAGTATAGCGGGAGGGCGCTACGAGCAGTACTTC.

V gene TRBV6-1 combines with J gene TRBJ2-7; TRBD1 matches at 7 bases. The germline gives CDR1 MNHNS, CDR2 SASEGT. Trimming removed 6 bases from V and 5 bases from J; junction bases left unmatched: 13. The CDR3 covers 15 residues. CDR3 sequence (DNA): TGTGCCAGCAGCCATGAAAAGGGGGCGAGGGACGAGCAGTACTTC. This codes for CASSHEKGARDEQYF.

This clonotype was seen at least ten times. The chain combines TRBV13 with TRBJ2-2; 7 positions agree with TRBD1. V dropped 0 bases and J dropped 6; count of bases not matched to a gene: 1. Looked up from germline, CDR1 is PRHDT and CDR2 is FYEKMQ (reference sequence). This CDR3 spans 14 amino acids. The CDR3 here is CASSLGGGSGELFF. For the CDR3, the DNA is TGTGCCAGCAGCTTAGGAGGGGGCTCCGGGGAGCTGTTTTTT.

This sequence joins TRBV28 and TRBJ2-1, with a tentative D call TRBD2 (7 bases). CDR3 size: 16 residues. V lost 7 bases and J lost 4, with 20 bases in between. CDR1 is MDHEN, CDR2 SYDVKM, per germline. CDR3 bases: TGTGCCAGCAATCCCTCAGGGAGGGGGGGGTACAATGAGCAGTTCTTC. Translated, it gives CASNPSGRGGYNEQFF.

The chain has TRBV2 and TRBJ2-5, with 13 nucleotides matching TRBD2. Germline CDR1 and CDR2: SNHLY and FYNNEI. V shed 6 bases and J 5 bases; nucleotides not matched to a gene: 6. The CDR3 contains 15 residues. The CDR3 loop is CASSITSGRVETQYF. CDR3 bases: TGTGCCAGCAGCATAACTAGCGGGAGGGTTGAGACCCAGTACTTC.

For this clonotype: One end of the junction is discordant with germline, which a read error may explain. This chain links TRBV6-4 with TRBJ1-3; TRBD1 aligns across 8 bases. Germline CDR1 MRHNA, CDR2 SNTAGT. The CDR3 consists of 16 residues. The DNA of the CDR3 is TGTGCCAGCAGTTACTCAGCCAGGGGGCCTGGAAACACCATATATTTT. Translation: CASSYSARGPGNTIYF.

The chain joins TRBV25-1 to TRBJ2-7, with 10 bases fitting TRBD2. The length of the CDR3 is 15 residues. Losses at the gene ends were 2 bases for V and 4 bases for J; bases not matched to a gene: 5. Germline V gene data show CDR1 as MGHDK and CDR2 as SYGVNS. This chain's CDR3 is CASSEASGSIYEQYF. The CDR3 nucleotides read TGTGCCAGCAGTGAAGCTAGCGGGAGCATTTACGAGCAGTACTTC.

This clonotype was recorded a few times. CDR3 protein: CATLLTSGHTYEQYF. CDR3 coding DNA: TGTGCCACCCTACTTACTAGCGGACACACCTACGAGCAGTACTTC. The chain joins TRBV10-3 to TRBJ2-7, with 8 bases fitting TRBD2. Trimming took 10 bases from V and 2 from J; bases not matched to a gene: 13. The CDR3 spans 15 residues. CDR1 is ENHRY and CDR2 is SYGVKD in the germline V gene.

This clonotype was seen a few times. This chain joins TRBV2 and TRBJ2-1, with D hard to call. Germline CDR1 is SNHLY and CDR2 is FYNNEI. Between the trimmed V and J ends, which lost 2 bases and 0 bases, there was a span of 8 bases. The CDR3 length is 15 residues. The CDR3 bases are TGTGCCAGCAGTGAAATGCGGAGCTCCTACAATGAGCAGTTCTTC. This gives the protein CASSEMRSSYNEQFF. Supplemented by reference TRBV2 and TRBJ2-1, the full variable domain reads EPEVTQTPSHQVTQMGQEVILRCVPISNHLYFYWYRQILGQKVEFLVSFYNNEISEKSEIFDDQFSVERPDGSNFTLKIRSTKLEDSAMYFCASSEMRSSYNEQFFGPGTRLTVL.

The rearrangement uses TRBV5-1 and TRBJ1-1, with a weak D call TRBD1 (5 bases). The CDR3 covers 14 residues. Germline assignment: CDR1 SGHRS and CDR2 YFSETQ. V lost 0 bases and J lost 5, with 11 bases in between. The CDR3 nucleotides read TGCGCCAGCAGCTTGGTCGCAGGGAAGACTGAAGCTTTCTTT. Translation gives CASSLVAGKTEAFF.

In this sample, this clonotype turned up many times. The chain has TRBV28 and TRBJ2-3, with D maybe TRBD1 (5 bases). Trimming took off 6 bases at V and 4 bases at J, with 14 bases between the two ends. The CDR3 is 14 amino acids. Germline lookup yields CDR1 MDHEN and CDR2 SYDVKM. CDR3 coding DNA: TGTGCCAGCAGACCTCAGGGTCCCTCAGATACGCAGTATTTT. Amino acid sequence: CASRPQGPSDTQYF.

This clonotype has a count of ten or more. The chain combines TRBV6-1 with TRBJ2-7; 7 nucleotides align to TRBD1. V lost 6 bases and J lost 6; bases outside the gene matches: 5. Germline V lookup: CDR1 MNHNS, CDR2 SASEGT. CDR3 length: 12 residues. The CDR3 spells CASSLQGSEQYF. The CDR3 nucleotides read TGTGCCAGCAGCCTACAGGGGTCCGAGCAGTACTTC.

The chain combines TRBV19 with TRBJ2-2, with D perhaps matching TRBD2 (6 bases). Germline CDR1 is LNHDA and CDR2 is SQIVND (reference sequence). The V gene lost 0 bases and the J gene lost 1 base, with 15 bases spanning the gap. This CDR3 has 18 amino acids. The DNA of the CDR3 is TGTGCCAGTAGTATAGATGTAGGAGGGGCGCAGAACACCGGGGAGCTGTTTTTT. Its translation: CASSIDVGGAQNTGELFF.

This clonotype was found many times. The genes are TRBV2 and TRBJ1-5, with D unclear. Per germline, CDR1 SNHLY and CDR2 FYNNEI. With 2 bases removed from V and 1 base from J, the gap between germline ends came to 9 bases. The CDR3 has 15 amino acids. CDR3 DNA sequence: TGTGCCAGCAGTGAATCTCAGCTGAGCAATCAGCCCCAGCATTTT. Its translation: CASSESQLSNQPQHF. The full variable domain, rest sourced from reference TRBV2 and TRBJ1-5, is EPEVTQTPSHQVTQMGQEVILRCVPISNHLYFYWYRQILGQKVEFLVSFYNNEISEKSEIFDDQFSVERPDGSNFTLKIRSTKLEDSAMYFCASSESQLSNQPQHFGDGTRLSIL.

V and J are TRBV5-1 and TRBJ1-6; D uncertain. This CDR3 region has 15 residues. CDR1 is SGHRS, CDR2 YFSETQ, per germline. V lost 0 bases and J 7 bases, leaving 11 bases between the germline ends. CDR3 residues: CASSLDGPVNSPLHF. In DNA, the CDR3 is TGCGCCAGCAGCTTGGACGGGCCAGTAAATTCACCCCTCCACTTT.

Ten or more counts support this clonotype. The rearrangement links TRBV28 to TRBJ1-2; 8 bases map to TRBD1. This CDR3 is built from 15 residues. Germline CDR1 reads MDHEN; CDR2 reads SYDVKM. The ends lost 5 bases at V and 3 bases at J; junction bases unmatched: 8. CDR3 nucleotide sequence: TGTGCCAGCAGTCAACGACAGGGGAGCGACTATGGCTACACCTTC. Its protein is CASSQRQGSDYGYTF.

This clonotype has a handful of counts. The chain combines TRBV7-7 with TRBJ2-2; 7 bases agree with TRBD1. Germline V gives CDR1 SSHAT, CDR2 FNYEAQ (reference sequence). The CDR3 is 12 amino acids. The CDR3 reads CASGQVTGELFF. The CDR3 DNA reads TGTGCTTCCGGACAGGTCACCGGGGAGCTGTTTTTT.

CDR3 loop: CASSQGQGHIQYF. The DNA of the CDR3 is TGCGCCAGCAGCCAAGGACAGGGACACATTCAGTACTTC. This chain joins TRBV4-1 and TRBJ2-4; 7 bases map to TRBD1. With 1 base clipped from V and 8 bases from J, the junction kept 2 bases outside the gene matches. Germline V gene lookup returns CDR1 MGHRA and CDR2 YSYEKL. The CDR3 covers 13 residues.

CDR3 region: CASSLIQGREQYF. In nucleotides, the CDR3 is TGTGCCAGCAGCTTAATACAGGGGCGCGAGCAGTACTTC. This rearrangement joins TRBV7-9 to TRBJ2-7; 7 nucleotides line up with TRBD1. J was trimmed by 6 bases and V by 2 bases; bases with no gene match: 4. The CDR3 sequence is 13 residues long. The germline V gene encodes CDR1 SEHNR and CDR2 FQNEAQ (reference sequence).

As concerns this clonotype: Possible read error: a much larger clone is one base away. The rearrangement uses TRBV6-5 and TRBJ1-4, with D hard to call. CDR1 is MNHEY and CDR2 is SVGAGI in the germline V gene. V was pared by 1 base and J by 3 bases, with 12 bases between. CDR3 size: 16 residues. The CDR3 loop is CASSYLRAVPNEKLFF. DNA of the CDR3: TGTGCCAGCAGTTACTTACGGGCAGTCCCTAATGAAAAACTGTTTTTT.

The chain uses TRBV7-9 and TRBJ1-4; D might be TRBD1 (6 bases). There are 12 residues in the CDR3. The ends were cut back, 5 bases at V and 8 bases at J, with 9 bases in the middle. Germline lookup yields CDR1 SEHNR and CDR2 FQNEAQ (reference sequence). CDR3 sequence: CASSRTAEKLFF. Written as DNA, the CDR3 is TGTGCCAGCAGCCGGACAGCAGAAAAACTGTTTTTT.

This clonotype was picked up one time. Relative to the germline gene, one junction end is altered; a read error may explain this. The CDR3 DNA is TGTGTCAGCAGACAAGGGTGGGGCAGGGGTGGCAATCAGCCCCAGCATTTT. As protein: CVSRQGWGRGGNQPQHF. The chain combines TRBV28 with TRBJ1-5; D is possibly TRBD1 (6 bases). Germline CDR1 MDHEN, CDR2 SYDVKM. This CDR3 region has 17 residues.

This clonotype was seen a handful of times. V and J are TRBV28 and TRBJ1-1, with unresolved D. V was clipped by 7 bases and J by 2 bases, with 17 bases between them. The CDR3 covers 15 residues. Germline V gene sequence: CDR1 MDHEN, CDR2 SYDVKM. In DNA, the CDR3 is TGTGCCAGCACCCCCTCGCGGGGATTAAACACTGAAGCTTTCTTT. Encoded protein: CASTPSRGLNTEAFF.

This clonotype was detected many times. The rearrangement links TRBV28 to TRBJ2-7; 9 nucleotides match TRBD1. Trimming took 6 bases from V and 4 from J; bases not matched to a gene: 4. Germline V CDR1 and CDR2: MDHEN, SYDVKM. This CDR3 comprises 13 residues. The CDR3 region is CASSPGTGYEQYF. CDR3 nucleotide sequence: TGTGCCAGCAGCCCAGGGACAGGGTACGAGCAGTACTTC.